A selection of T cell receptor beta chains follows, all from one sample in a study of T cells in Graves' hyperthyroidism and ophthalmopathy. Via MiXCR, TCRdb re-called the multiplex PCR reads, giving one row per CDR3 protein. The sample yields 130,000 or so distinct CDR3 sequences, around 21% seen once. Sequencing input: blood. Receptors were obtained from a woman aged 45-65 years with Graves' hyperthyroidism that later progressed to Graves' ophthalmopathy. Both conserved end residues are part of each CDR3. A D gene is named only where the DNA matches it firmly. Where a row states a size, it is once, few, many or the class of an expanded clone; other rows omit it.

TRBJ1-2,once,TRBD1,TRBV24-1,TGTGCCACCAGTGATACACCGGGACAGATTAACTATGGCTACACCTTC,CATSDTPGQINYGYTF
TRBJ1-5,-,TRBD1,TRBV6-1,TGTGCCAGCAGCCCACCGACAGGGCGCCACCAGCCCCAGCATTTT,CASSPPTGRHQPQHF
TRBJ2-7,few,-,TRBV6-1,TGTGCCAGCTCCACAGGGATGGGGCAGTACTTC,CASSTGMGQYF
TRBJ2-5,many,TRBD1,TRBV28,TGTGCCAGCAGAAGACAGGGGTCGGTGGAGACCCAGTACTTC,CASRRQGSVETQYF
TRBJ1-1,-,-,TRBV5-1,TGCGCCAGCATGGATGGACAGTTGAACACTGAAGCTTTCTTT,CASMDGQLNTEAFF
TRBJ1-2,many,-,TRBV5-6,TGTGCCAGCAGCGAGGCGGGCAGTAACTATGGCTACACCTTC,CASSEAGSNYGYTF
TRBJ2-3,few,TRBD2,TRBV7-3,TGTGCCAGCAGCCCGACTAGCGGGAGGGCAGATACGCAGTATTTT,CASSPTSGRADTQYF
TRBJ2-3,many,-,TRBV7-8,TGTGCCAGCAGTCCCCGGGACTCGAGCACAGATACGCAGTATTTT,CASSPRDSSTDTQYF
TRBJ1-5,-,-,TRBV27,TGTGCCAGCAGTCCCTACATGAATCAGCCCCAGCATTTT,CASSPYMNQPQHF
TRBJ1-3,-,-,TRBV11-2,TGTGCCAGCAGCTCGCTGCGAAACGCCATATATTTT,CASSSLRNAIYF
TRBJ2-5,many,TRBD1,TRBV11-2,TGTGCCAGCAGCGCCGGGACAGGGGGGTTTGAGACCCAGTACTTC,CASSAGTGGFETQYF
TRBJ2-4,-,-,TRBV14,TGTGCCAGCAGCCAACTACAGGTAGCCAAAAACATTCAGTACTTC,CASSQLQVAKNIQYF
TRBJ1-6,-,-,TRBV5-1,TGCGCCAGCAGCTTGGGGAGGGGAGTCACCTATAATTCACCCCTCCACTTT,CASSLGRGVTYNSPLHF
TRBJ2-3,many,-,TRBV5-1,TGCGCCAGCAGCTTGGTCGGGGGATACGCAGATACGCAGTATTTT,CASSLVGGYADTQYF
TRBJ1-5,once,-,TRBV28,TGTGCCAGCAGTTTATTAGGAGGTAGCAATCAGCCCCAGCATTTT,CASSLLGGSNQPQHF
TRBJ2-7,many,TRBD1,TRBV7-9,TGTGCCAGCAGCTCTGATCCGGGACAGGGGAATTACGAGCAGTACTTC,CASSSDPGQGNYEQYF
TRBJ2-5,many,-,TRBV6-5,TGTGCCAGCAGTTACTCGAGGGCGGTACAAGAGACCCAGTACTTC,CASSYSRAVQETQYF
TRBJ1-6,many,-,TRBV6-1,TGTGCCAGCAGTTCCCAGGATCAGGGAGGGAACAATTCACCCCTCCACTTT,CASSSQDQGGNNSPLHF
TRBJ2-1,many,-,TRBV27,TGTGCCAGCAGTTTAGGCAATGAGCAGTTCTTC,CASSLGNEQFF
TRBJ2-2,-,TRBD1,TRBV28,TGTGCCAGCAGTCCAGGGGGCGCGGGCACCGGGGAGCTGTTTTTT,CASSPGGAGTGELFF
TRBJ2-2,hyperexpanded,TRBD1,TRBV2,TGTGCCAGCAGTGGACAGGGAACCGGGGAGCTGTTTTTT,CASSGQGTGELFF
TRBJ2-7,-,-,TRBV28,TGTGCCAGCAGCCTTGGGGCAGGACTTTACGAGCAGTACTTC,CASSLGAGLYEQYF
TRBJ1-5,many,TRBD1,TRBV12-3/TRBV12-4,TGTGCCAGCACGGGACAGGGTAAAGGACCCCAGCATTTT,CASTGQGKGPQHF
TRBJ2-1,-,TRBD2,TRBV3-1,TGTGCCTCCGGGACTAGCGGGGGAAATGAGCAGTTCTTC,CASGTSGGNEQFF
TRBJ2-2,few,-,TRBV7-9,TGTGCCAGCAGCTTTGTGAGCGGAGCGAACACCGGGGAGCTGTTTTTT,CASSFVSGANTGELFF
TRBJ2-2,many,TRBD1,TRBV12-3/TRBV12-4,TGTGCCAGCAGTCAGGGACAGATCTACACCGGGGAGCTGTTTTTT,CASSQGQIYTGELFF
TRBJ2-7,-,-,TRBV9,TGTACCAGCAGCCGAAGACAGGATGCCCTCTACGAGCAGTACTTC,CTSSRRQDALYEQYF